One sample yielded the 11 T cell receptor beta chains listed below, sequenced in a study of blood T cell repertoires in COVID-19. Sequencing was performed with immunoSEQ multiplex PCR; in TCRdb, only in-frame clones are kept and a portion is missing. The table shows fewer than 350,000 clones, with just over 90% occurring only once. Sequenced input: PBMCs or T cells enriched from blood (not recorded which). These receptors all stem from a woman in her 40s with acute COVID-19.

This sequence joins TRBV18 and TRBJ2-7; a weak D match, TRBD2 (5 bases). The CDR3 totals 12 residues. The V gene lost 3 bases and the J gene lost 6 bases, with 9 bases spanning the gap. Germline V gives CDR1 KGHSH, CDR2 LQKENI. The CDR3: CASSPRDLEQYF. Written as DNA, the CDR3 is TGTGCCAGCTCACCCCGGGATCTCGAGCAGTACTTC.

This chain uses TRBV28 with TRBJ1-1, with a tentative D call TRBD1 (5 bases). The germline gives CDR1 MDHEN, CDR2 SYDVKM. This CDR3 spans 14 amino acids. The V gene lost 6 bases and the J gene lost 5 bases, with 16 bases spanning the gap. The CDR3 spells CASRPPRGSTEAFF. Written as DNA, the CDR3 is TGTGCCAGCAGACCCCCTCGGGGGAGTACTGAAGCTTTCTTT.

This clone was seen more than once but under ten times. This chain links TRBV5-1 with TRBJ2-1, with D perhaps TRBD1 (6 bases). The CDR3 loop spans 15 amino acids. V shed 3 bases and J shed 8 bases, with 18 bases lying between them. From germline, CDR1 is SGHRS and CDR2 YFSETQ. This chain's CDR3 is CASSYGQRSSDEQFF. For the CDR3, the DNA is TGCGCCAGCAGCTACGGACAGCGCTCCTCCGATGAGCAGTTCTTC. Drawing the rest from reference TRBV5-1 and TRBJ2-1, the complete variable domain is KAGVTQTPRYLIKTRGQQVTLSCSPISGHRSVSWYQQTPGQGLQFLFEYFSETQRNKGNFPGRFSGRQFSNSRSEMNVSTLELGDSALYLCASSYGQRSSDEQFFGPGTRLTVL.

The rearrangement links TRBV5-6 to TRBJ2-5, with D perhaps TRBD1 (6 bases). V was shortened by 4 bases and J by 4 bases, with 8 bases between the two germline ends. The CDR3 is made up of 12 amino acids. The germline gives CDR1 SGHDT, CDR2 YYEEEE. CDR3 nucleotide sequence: TGTGCCAGCAGCCTCAGGGGAGAGACCCAGTACTTC. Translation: CASSLRGETQYF.

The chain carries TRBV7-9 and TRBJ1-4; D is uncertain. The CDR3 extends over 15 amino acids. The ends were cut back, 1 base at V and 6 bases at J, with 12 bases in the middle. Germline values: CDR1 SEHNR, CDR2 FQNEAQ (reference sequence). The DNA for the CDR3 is TGTGCCAGCAGCTTAGTAGCGGCGGGTGATGAAAAACTGTTTTTT. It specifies CASSLVAAGDEKLFF.

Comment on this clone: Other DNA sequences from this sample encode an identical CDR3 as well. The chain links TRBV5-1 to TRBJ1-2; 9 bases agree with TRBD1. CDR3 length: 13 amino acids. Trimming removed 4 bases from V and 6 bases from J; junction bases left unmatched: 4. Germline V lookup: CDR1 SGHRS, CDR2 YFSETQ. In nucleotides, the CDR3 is TGCGCCAGCAGCCTCGGGACAGGGAATGGCTACACCTTC. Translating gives CASSLGTGNGYTF.

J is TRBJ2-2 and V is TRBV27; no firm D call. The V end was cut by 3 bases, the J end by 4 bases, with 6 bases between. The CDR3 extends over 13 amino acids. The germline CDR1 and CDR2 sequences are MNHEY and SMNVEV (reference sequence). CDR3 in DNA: TGTGCCAGCAGTTTTCCCGGCACCGGGGAGCTGTTTTTT. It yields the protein CASSFPGTGELFF.

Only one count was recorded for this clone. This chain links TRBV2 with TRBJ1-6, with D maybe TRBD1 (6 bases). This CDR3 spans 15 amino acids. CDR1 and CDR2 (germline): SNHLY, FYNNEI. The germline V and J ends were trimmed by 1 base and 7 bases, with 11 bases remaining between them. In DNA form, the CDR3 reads TGTGCCAGCAGTGAAGAGTGGACAGCGAATTCACCCCTCCACTTT. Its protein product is CASSEEWTANSPLHF.

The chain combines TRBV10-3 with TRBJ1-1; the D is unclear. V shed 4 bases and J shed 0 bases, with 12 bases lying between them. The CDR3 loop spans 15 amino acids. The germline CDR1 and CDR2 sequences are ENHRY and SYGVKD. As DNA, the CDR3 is TGTGCCATCAGTGTAGAGGATAACATGAACACTGAAGCTTTCTTT. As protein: CAISVEDNMNTEAFF.

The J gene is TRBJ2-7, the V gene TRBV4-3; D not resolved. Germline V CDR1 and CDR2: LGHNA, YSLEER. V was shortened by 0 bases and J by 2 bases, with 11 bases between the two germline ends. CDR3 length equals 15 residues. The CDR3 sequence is CASSQDRKQAYEQYF. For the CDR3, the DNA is TGCGCCAGCAGCCAAGATAGGAAGCAGGCCTACGAGCAGTACTTC.

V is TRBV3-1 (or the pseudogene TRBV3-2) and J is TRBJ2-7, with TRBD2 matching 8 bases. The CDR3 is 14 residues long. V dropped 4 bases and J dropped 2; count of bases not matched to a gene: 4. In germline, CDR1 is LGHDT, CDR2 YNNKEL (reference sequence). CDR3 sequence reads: CASSLRGGPYEQYF. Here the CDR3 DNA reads TGTGCCAGCAGCCTTCGGGGGGGACCCTACGAGCAGTACTTC.